This is a list of T cell receptor beta chains from one sample in a study of siplizumab effects on memory and regulatory T cells. Clones were sequenced by immunoSEQ multiplex PCR, and TCRdb holds only the in-frame ones, with some missing. The sample records approximately 94,000 clones, about 95% being singletons. Sequenced: non-Treg CD4+ T cells sorted from blood. These receptors came from a human donor in good health. CDR3s include the opening cysteine and the closing phenylalanine or tryptophan. The order of the fields is CDR3 DNA, CDR3 protein, V gene, J gene, clone size, D gene. The D gene is left open where the match is weak. Clone sizes are given selectively: once, few, many, or a class where the clone is expanded.

cdr3_nt: TGTGCCAGCAGTCCGACGAACACGGCTGGGGCCAACGTCCTGACTTTC
cdr3_aa: CASSPTNTAGANVLTF
v_call: TRBV6-6
j_call: TRBJ2-6
clone_size: NA
d_call: NA

cdr3_nt: TGTGCCAGCAGTGGGGACGGAGTTAGCAATCAGCCCCAGCATTTT
cdr3_aa: CASSGDGVSNQPQHF
v_call: TRBV6-5
j_call: TRBJ1-5
clone_size: few
d_call: NA

cdr3_nt: TGTGCCAGCAGGGACCACAGGGCGACGGGTTTCAATGAGCAGTTCTTC
cdr3_aa: CASRDHRATGFNEQFF
v_call: TRBV2
j_call: TRBJ2-1
clone_size: once
d_call: NA

cdr3_nt: TGTGCCACCAGTAAGATCCCAATTACTAGCGGGAGGAGGAATGAGCAGTTCTTC
cdr3_aa: CATSKIPITSGRRNEQFF
v_call: TRBV15
j_call: TRBJ2-1
clone_size: NA
d_call: TRBD2

cdr3_nt: TGTGCCAGCAGTCCACAGGGCGTGGACACTGAAGCTTTCTTT
cdr3_aa: CASSPQGVDTEAFF
v_call: TRBV6-1
j_call: TRBJ1-1
clone_size: NA
d_call: NA

cdr3_nt: TGCAGCGTTGAAGAAGGGAGAGGCTACACCTTC
cdr3_aa: CSVEEGRGYTF
v_call: TRBV29-1
j_call: TRBJ1-2
clone_size: once
d_call: NA

cdr3_nt: TGCGCCAGCAGCCGGACTAGCGGGAATGAGAATGAGCAGTTCTTC
cdr3_aa: CASSRTSGNENEQFF
v_call: TRBV5-1
j_call: TRBJ2-1
clone_size: NA
d_call: TRBD2

cdr3_nt: TGTGCCAGCTCACTTCGGGGACTGATTGAAAACAATGAGCAGTTCTTC
cdr3_aa: CASSLRGLIENNEQFF
v_call: TRBV18
j_call: TRBJ2-1
clone_size: NA
d_call: NA

cdr3_nt: TGTGCCAGTAGTATGGGGGTAGAAGTGTATTGGGCACGGGCTGAAGCTTTCTTT
cdr3_aa: CASSMGVEVYWARAEAFF
v_call: TRBV19
j_call: TRBJ1-1
clone_size: NA
d_call: NA

cdr3_nt: TGTGCCAGTACCCTTCAAGGGGGACGGGCTTCCAATCAGCCCCAGCATTTT
cdr3_aa: CASTLQGGRASNQPQHF
v_call: TRBV19
j_call: TRBJ1-5
clone_size: NA
d_call: NA

cdr3_nt: TGTGCCAGCAGCTTGTGGTCGGGCGAGACCCAGTACTTC
cdr3_aa: CASSLWSGETQYF
v_call: TRBV5-4
j_call: TRBJ2-5
clone_size: NA
d_call: NA

cdr3_nt: TGTGCCGGGGGGCTGCCCGCGGGCTACACCTTC
cdr3_aa: CAGGLPAGYTF
v_call: TRBV7-9
j_call: TRBJ1-2
clone_size: NA
d_call: NA

cdr3_nt: TGTGCCAGCTCCACGACAGTTACTATCTCCTACGAGCAGTACTTC
cdr3_aa: CASSTTVTISYEQYF
v_call: TRBV6-1
j_call: TRBJ2-7
clone_size: NA
d_call: NA

cdr3_nt: TGTGCCAGCAGTTCCCACGGGAGGGTCACCGGGGAGCTGTTTTTT
cdr3_aa: CASSSHGRVTGELFF
v_call: TRBV28
j_call: TRBJ2-2
clone_size: few
d_call: TRBD2

cdr3_nt: TGCGCCAGCAGCTTAAACAGGGCCGCCTACGAGCAGTACTTC
cdr3_aa: CASSLNRAAYEQYF
v_call: TRBV5-1
j_call: TRBJ2-7
clone_size: NA
d_call: NA

cdr3_nt: TGTGCCAGTAGTATTGGTTCATCCCTAGGGGATCAGCCCCAGCATTTT
cdr3_aa: CASSIGSSLGDQPQHF
v_call: TRBV19
j_call: TRBJ1-5
clone_size: few
d_call: NA

cdr3_nt: TGTGCCAGCAGCCACCAATACGAGCAGTACTTC
cdr3_aa: CASSHQYEQYF
v_call: TRBV14
j_call: TRBJ2-7
clone_size: NA
d_call: NA

cdr3_nt: TGTGCCAGCAGCCGATCCGTAGCGGGAGCAACCTACGAGCAGTACTTC
cdr3_aa: CASSRSVAGATYEQYF
v_call: TRBV5-8
j_call: TRBJ2-7
clone_size: NA
d_call: TRBD2

cdr3_nt: TGTGCCAGCAGCTTAGGTGAGACCCAGTACTTC
cdr3_aa: CASSLGETQYF
v_call: TRBV11-3
j_call: TRBJ2-5
clone_size: NA
d_call: NA

cdr3_nt: TGTGCCAGCAGCAAAGACAGGGAAGAGACCCAGTACTTC
cdr3_aa: CASSKDREETQYF
v_call: TRBV21-1
j_call: TRBJ2-5
clone_size: NA
d_call: NA

cdr3_nt: TGTGCCAGTAGCGCTCCGGAATTGTACCAAGAGACCCAGTACTTC
cdr3_aa: CASSAPELYQETQYF
v_call: TRBV19
j_call: TRBJ2-5
clone_size: NA
d_call: NA

cdr3_nt: TGTGCCAGCAGTGTGACAGGGTCTGGAAACACCATATATTTT
cdr3_aa: CASSVTGSGNTIYF
v_call: TRBV25-1
j_call: TRBJ1-3
clone_size: NA
d_call: TRBD1

cdr3_nt: TGTGCCAGCAGGACTCCCGGACAGGGGGCGGGAATTCAGCCCCAGCATTTT
cdr3_aa: CASRTPGQGAGIQPQHF
v_call: TRBV27
j_call: TRBJ1-5
clone_size: once
d_call: TRBD1

cdr3_nt: TGTGCCAGCAGCCACTCTGGCCGAACCACAGATACGCAGTATTTT
cdr3_aa: CASSHSGRTTDTQYF
v_call: TRBV14
j_call: TRBJ2-3
clone_size: NA
d_call: NA

cdr3_nt: TGCGCCAGCAGCTTGGACCGGGGTCCCGGGGAGCTGTTTTTT
cdr3_aa: CASSLDRGPGELFF
v_call: TRBV5-1
j_call: TRBJ2-2
clone_size: NA
d_call: NA

cdr3_nt: TGTGCCAGTAGTGTGGACAGGGTACGGACCCAGTACTTC
cdr3_aa: CASSVDRVRTQYF
v_call: TRBV19
j_call: TRBJ2-5
clone_size: NA
d_call: TRBD1

cdr3_nt: TGTGCCAGCAGCCCCGGGACAGTCCCCTACGAGCAGTACTTC
cdr3_aa: CASSPGTVPYEQYF
v_call: TRBV11-1
j_call: TRBJ2-7
clone_size: NA
d_call: TRBD1

cdr3_nt: TGTGCCAGCTCTCCGACAGGCCAAGAGACCCAGTACTTC
cdr3_aa: CASSPTGQETQYF
v_call: TRBV6-5
j_call: TRBJ2-5
clone_size: NA
d_call: NA

cdr3_nt: TGTGCCAGCAGCGCAAGGACTAGCGGGAGGGGGTACCAAGAGACCCAGTACTTC
cdr3_aa: CASSARTSGRGYQETQYF
v_call: TRBV9
j_call: TRBJ2-5
clone_size: NA
d_call: TRBD2

cdr3_nt: TGTGCCAGCAGCTTGGCGGATATAAACGGGGAGCTGTTTTTT
cdr3_aa: CASSLADINGELFF
v_call: TRBV5-5
j_call: TRBJ2-2
clone_size: NA
d_call: NA

cdr3_nt: TGTGCCACCAGCAGCACAGGTCTCTCTGGAAACACCATATATTTT
cdr3_aa: CATSSTGLSGNTIYF
v_call: TRBV15
j_call: TRBJ1-3
clone_size: NA
d_call: NA

cdr3_nt: TGTGCCAGTGGGACAGGGAGTGGAAACACCATATATTTT
cdr3_aa: CASGTGSGNTIYF
v_call: TRBV6-6
j_call: TRBJ1-3
clone_size: NA
d_call: TRBD1

cdr3_nt: TGTGCCAGTAGTATCGGTCTCCAAAGGAACACTGAAGCTTTCTTT
cdr3_aa: CASSIGLQRNTEAFF
v_call: TRBV19
j_call: TRBJ1-1
clone_size: once
d_call: NA

cdr3_nt: TGTGCCAGCAGCTTAGGGCGGGAACACTACAATGAGCAGTTCTTC
cdr3_aa: CASSLGREHYNEQFF
v_call: TRBV7-9
j_call: TRBJ2-1
clone_size: NA
d_call: NA

cdr3_nt: TGTGCCATCAGATCGAGAGCCCTCGATGGCTACACCTTC
cdr3_aa: CAIRSRALDGYTF
v_call: TRBV10-3
j_call: TRBJ1-2
clone_size: NA
d_call: NA

cdr3_nt: TGCGCCAGCAGCTTGTTAGCGGGAACCGGGGAGCTGTTTTTT
cdr3_aa: CASSLLAGTGELFF
v_call: TRBV5-1
j_call: TRBJ2-2
clone_size: many
d_call: TRBD2

cdr3_nt: TGTGCCAGCTCACCCCGCGGGATCGGGGTCAATGAGCAGTTCTTC
cdr3_aa: CASSPRGIGVNEQFF
v_call: TRBV18
j_call: TRBJ2-1
clone_size: NA
d_call: NA

cdr3_nt: TGTGCCAGCAGCTTGACCCCAGATACGCAGTATTTT
cdr3_aa: CASSLTPDTQYF
v_call: TRBV5-4
j_call: TRBJ2-3
clone_size: NA
d_call: NA

cdr3_nt: TGTGCCAGCAGCTATACTACGGAGGCAGATACGCAGTATTTT
cdr3_aa: CASSYTTEADTQYF
v_call: TRBV5-4
j_call: TRBJ2-3
clone_size: NA
d_call: NA

cdr3_nt: TGTGCCAGCAGTCCGTGGACTAGCGGGAGAAACGAGCAGTACTTC
cdr3_aa: CASSPWTSGRNEQYF
v_call: TRBV6-1
j_call: TRBJ2-7
clone_size: NA
d_call: TRBD2

cdr3_nt: TGTGCCAGCTCACCACCGGCGACTCAAGAGACCCAGTACTTC
cdr3_aa: CASSPPATQETQYF
v_call: TRBV18
j_call: TRBJ2-5
clone_size: NA
d_call: NA

cdr3_nt: TGTGCCAGCAGCCAAGGGACTGGGAATCAGCCCCAGCATTTT
cdr3_aa: CASSQGTGNQPQHF
v_call: TRBV4-2
j_call: TRBJ1-5
clone_size: few
d_call: NA

cdr3_nt: TGCGCCAGCAGCCAAGATCCCGGGGGACTAGCTGTGAACACCGGGGAGCTGTTTTTT
cdr3_aa: CASSQDPGGLAVNTGELFF
v_call: TRBV4-1
j_call: TRBJ2-2
clone_size: NA
d_call: TRBD2

cdr3_nt: TGTGCCAGCAGTGTGACTAGCGGGGTCTACAATGAGCAGTTCTTC
cdr3_aa: CASSVTSGVYNEQFF
v_call: TRBV7-3
j_call: TRBJ2-1
clone_size: NA
d_call: TRBD2

cdr3_nt: TGTGCCAGCAGCCCCTTACCCCCGGGACAGGGGGCATGGGATACGCAGTATTTT
cdr3_aa: CASSPLPPGQGAWDTQYF
v_call: TRBV5-4
j_call: TRBJ2-3
clone_size: NA
d_call: TRBD1

cdr3_nt: TGTGCCAGTTCCCTCCTTGGCAAAAACACAGATACGCAGTATTTT
cdr3_aa: CASSLLGKNTDTQYF
v_call: TRBV19
j_call: TRBJ2-3
clone_size: once
d_call: NA

cdr3_nt: TGTGCCAGCAGTTACCTCGCCTTTAAACTGTTTTTT
cdr3_aa: CASSYLAFKLFF
v_call: TRBV6-5
j_call: TRBJ1-4
clone_size: NA
d_call: NA

cdr3_nt: TGCGCCAGCAGTGCTGTGACTAGCGGGAGGGCCGGGACCGGGGAGCTGTTTTTT
cdr3_aa: CASSAVTSGRAGTGELFF
v_call: TRBV10-1
j_call: TRBJ2-2
clone_size: NA
d_call: TRBD2

cdr3_nt: TGTGCCAGCAGCTTAGAAGTTGCGGGAGGATCAGATACGCAGTATTTT
cdr3_aa: CASSLEVAGGSDTQYF
v_call: TRBV7-2
j_call: TRBJ2-3
clone_size: NA
d_call: TRBD2

cdr3_nt: TGTGCCAGCAGTCACCTAGGGAAAACAGATACGCAGTATTTT
cdr3_aa: CASSHLGKTDTQYF
v_call: TRBV7-3
j_call: TRBJ2-3
clone_size: NA
d_call: NA

cdr3_nt: TGTGCCAGCGGGACCCGGGACAGGCAGTACGAGCAGTACTTC
cdr3_aa: CASGTRDRQYEQYF
v_call: TRBV27
j_call: TRBJ2-7
clone_size: NA
d_call: TRBD1

cdr3_nt: TGTGCCAGCAGCGCCCTAAGGACGGGGAAGGGGGAGCAGTACTTC
cdr3_aa: CASSALRTGKGEQYF
v_call: TRBV11-2
j_call: TRBJ2-7
clone_size: NA
d_call: NA

cdr3_nt: TGTGCCAGCAGCTTAGTAAGAGACTCCTACGAGCAGTACTTC
cdr3_aa: CASSLVRDSYEQYF
v_call: TRBV13
j_call: TRBJ2-7
clone_size: NA
d_call: NA

cdr3_nt: TGTGCCAGCAGCTCAGACAATGAGCAGTTCTTC
cdr3_aa: CASSSDNEQFF
v_call: TRBV7-9
j_call: TRBJ2-1
clone_size: NA
d_call: NA